The 29 T cell receptor beta chains reported below all come from one sample, sequenced in a study of T cells after yellow fever vaccination. A single record per CDR3 protein comes from TCRdb applying MiXCR to the 5' RACE reads. There are some 500,000 distinct CDR3 sequences in the sample; roughly 14% occur only once, and around 15% lies in the top ten. Sequenced material: PBMCs, taken on the day of the yellow fever booster vaccination. These receptors originate from a man aged 25-45 years who received the YFV17D yellow fever vaccine.

The rearrangement joins TRBV29-1 to TRBJ1-1; no reliable D call. The CDR3 loop spans 9 amino acids. Germline assignment: CDR1 SQVTM and CDR2 ANQGSEA. V was shortened by 6 bases and J by 4 bases, with 3 bases between the two germline ends. In DNA form, the CDR3 reads TGCAGCGTCGGCACTGAAGCTTTCTTT. It codes for CSVGTEAFF. The full variable domain, with the rest looked up from reference TRBV29-1 and TRBJ1-1, is SAVISQKPSRDICQRGTSLTIQCQVDSQVTMMFWYRQQPGQSLTLIATANQGSEATYESGFVIDKFPISRPNLTFSTLTVSNMSPEDSSIYLCSVGTEAFFGQGTRLTVV.

The chain couples TRBV6-2 or TRBV6-3 to TRBJ2-1; D not resolved. The germline V gene has CDR1 MNHEY and CDR2 SVGEGT. Deletions cut 5 bases from V and 9 bases from J, with 11 bases between. The CDR3 is made up of 12 amino acids. The CDR3 loop is CASSRKTLEQFF. DNA for the CDR3: TGTGCCAGCAGTCGCAAGACTCTTGAGCAGTTCTTC.

This clonotype came up a few times. The V and J genes are TRBV30 and TRBJ2-6, with D tentatively TRBD2 (5 bases). V gave up 2 bases and J gave up 0 bases, with 11 bases separating them. This CDR3 has 16 residues. Per germline, CDR1 GTSNPN and CDR2 SVGIG (reference sequence). The CDR3 reads CAWSRLGSSGANVLTF. In DNA, the CDR3 is TGTGCCTGGAGTCGCCTAGGGAGCTCTGGGGCCAACGTCCTGACTTTC.

Ten or more counts support this clonotype. This sequence joins TRBV5-1 and TRBJ2-7; the match to TRBD1 covers 8 bases. The J segment lost 2 bases and the V segment lost 4 bases, leaving 8 bases of the junction unmatched. The CDR3 spans 15 residues. Germline lookup yields CDR1 SGHRS and CDR2 YFSETQ. CDR3 bases: TGCGCCAGCAGCCTGGGGACAGGCGAGACCTACGAGCAGTACTTC. This encodes CASSLGTGETYEQYF.

V usage is TRBV7-6 and J usage is TRBJ2-2; D is unclear. Germline CDR1 is SGHVS and CDR2 is FNYEAQ. With 6 bases removed from V and 2 bases from J, the gap between germline ends came to 16 bases. The CDR3 consists of 16 residues. The CDR3 DNA is TGTGCCAGCAGTCAAGGCTCGTACCCCAACACCGGGGAGCTGTTTTTT. Translated, it gives CASSQGSYPNTGELFF.

This chain connects TRBV7-2 to TRBJ1-3; perhaps TRBD1 as D (6 bases). In germline, CDR1 is SGHTA, CDR2 FQGNSA. The V end was cut by 8 bases, the J end by 8 bases, with 13 bases between. The CDR3 contains 12 residues. The CDR3 bases are TGTGCCAGCGGTTTAGGGGGGGACACCATATATTTT. It translates to CASGLGGDTIYF.

This chain joins TRBV27 and TRBJ2-4; either TRBD1 or TRBD2 may supply D (6 bases each). This CDR3 is built from 14 residues. Germline CDR1 reads MNHEY; CDR2 reads SMNVEV (reference sequence). The V end was cut by 2 bases, the J end by 7 bases, with 12 bases between. The CDR3 spells CASSLPGAENIQYF. CDR3 sequence (DNA): TGTGCCAGCAGTTTACCGGGGGCAGAGAACATTCAGTACTTC.

The chain joins TRBV7-2 to TRBJ2-1; TRBD2 agrees at 10 bases. The junction had 10 bases not matched to a gene; V was cut back by 11 bases and J by 9 bases. In germline, CDR1 is SGHTA, CDR2 FQGNSA. The CDR3 totals 13 residues. The CDR3 bases are TGTGCCGGGGCCATGCTAGCGGGAGTTGAGCAGTTCTTC. This sequence encodes CAGAMLAGVEQFF. Using reference TRBV7-2 and TRBJ2-1 for the parts outside the CDR3, the full variable domain is GAGVSQSPSNKVTEKGKDVELRCDPISGHTALYWYRQSLGQGLEFLIYFQGNSAPDKSGLPSDRFSAERTGGSVSTLTIQRTQQEDSAVYLCAGAMLAGVEQFFGPGTRLTVL.

This clonotype was seen only a few times. The chain uses TRBV12-3 or TRBV12-4 and TRBJ2-1; 10 positions agree with TRBD1. V was pared by 5 bases and J by 4 bases, with 5 bases of the junction left unmatched. This CDR3 has 15 amino acids. The CDR3 here is CASSPTGGAYNEQFF. Here the CDR3 DNA reads TGTGCCAGCAGTCCGACAGGGGGCGCATACAATGAGCAGTTCTTC.

This clonotype was detected many times. The genes are TRBV30 and TRBJ1-1; D is uncertain. Germline V gene data show CDR1 as GTSNPN and CDR2 as SVGIG (reference sequence). CDR3 length: 11 amino acids. The V and J ends lost 5 bases and 1 base respectively, with 5 bases between them. CDR3 residues: CAWAWNTEAFF. CDR3 nucleotides: TGTGCCTGGGCTTGGAACACTGAAGCTTTCTTT.

This clonotype was detected only a few times. The V and J genes are TRBV10-3 and TRBJ2-2; no clear D. The germline gives CDR1 ENHRY, CDR2 SYGVKD. The V end was cut by 2 bases, the J end by 7 bases, with 8 bases between. This CDR3 comprises 13 residues. CDR3 amino acids: CAISEGFGGELFF. CDR3 DNA sequence: TGTGCCATCAGTGAGGGGTTCGGCGGGGAGCTGTTTTTT.

The chain joins TRBV29-1 to TRBJ2-7; possible D gene TRBD1, 5 bases. There are 14 residues in the CDR3. Trimming stripped 7 bases from V and 3 bases from J, with 19 bases between. Germline values: CDR1 SQVTM, CDR2 ANQGSEA. The CDR3 coding sequence is TGCAGCGCAACTAAGACAGTTCTAGGCTACGAGCAGTACTTC. It encodes CSATKTVLGYEQYF.

The rearrangement links TRBV20-1 to TRBJ1-5; no clear D. This CDR3 spans 13 amino acids. The V end was cut by 4 bases, the J end by 4 bases, with 11 bases between. CDR1 DFQATT and CDR2 SNEGSKA come from the germline V gene (reference sequence). The CDR3: CSATTTVNQPQHF. The DNA for the CDR3 is TGCAGTGCTACCACGACGGTTAATCAGCCCCAGCATTTT.

This clonotype showed up just a few times. In nucleotides, the CDR3 is TGTGCCAGCAGCGCGTCCGGGACAGGGGGCGTTTTTGGCTACACCTTC. This encodes CASSASGTGGVFGYTF. V and J are TRBV3-1 and TRBJ1-2; 12 nucleotides line up with TRBD1. After removal of 5 bases from V and 7 bases from J, the junction contained 11 bases not matched to a gene. The CDR3 is 16 amino acids. Looked up from germline, CDR1 is LGHDT and CDR2 is YNNKEL (reference sequence).

This clonotype was found a few times. The chain links TRBV3-1 to TRBJ2-5; TRBD2 aligns across 13 bases. V lost 1 base to trimming and J lost 5 bases; unmatched junction nucleotides: 1. Germline V gene lookup returns CDR1 LGHDT and CDR2 YNNKEL (reference sequence). The CDR3 is 15 amino acids. This CDR3 reads CASSQGTSGSETQYF. In DNA form, the CDR3 reads TGTGCCAGCAGCCAAGGGACTAGCGGGAGCGAGACCCAGTACTTC.

The sample holds a few counts of this clonotype. The chain has TRBV5-1 and TRBJ2-2; the D gene is possibly TRBD1 (5 bases). The CDR3 is 15 residues long. Per germline, CDR1 SGHRS and CDR2 YFSETQ. V shed 4 bases and J shed 3 bases, with 13 bases lying between them. DNA for the CDR3: TGCGCCAGCAGCCGAAGTCCCAGGGACACCGGGGAGCTGTTTTTT. This codes for CASSRSPRDTGELFF.

This chain connects TRBV4-3 to TRBJ2-6; 7 bases match TRBD1. The CDR3 has 17 residues. Unmatched junction bases numbered 4, after V lost 2 bases and J lost 0 bases. Germline CDR1 reads LGHNA; CDR2 reads YSLEER. The CDR3 nucleotides are TGCGCCAGCAGCCAATCCTGGGACAGCTCTGGGGCCAACGTCCTGACTTTC. As protein: CASSQSWDSSGANVLTF.

This clonotype has just one count. The chain is built from TRBV4-3 and TRBJ2-7; tentative D call: TRBD1 (5 bases). The length of the CDR3 is 15 residues. V was cut by 1 base and J by 2 bases, with 12 bases left in between. Germline V gene data show CDR1 as LGHNA and CDR2 as YSLEER. The CDR3 is CASSQGQGPAYEQYF. The CDR3 bases are TGCGCCAGCAGCCAAGGCCAGGGTCCCGCCTACGAGCAGTACTTC.

The V gene is TRBV11-3, the J gene TRBJ2-1, with 9 bases aligning to TRBD2. Germline trimming cut 3 bases from V and 4 bases from J; bases unmatched to any gene: 4. Germline V CDR1 and CDR2: SGHNT, YENEEA. The CDR3 length is 15 residues. CDR3 in amino acids: CASSFAGGGYNEQFF. The CDR3, as DNA: TGTGCCAGCAGCTTTGCGGGAGGGGGGTACAATGAGCAGTTCTTC.

This clonotype showed up just a few times. The rearrangement joins TRBV20-1 to TRBJ2-1, with TRBD2 matching 10 bases. CDR1 DFQATT and CDR2 SNEGSKA come from the germline V gene (reference sequence). The CDR3 extends over 16 amino acids. V gave up 7 bases and J gave up 3 bases; unmatched junction bases: 12. CDR3 amino acids: CSVAWGTSGIYNEQFF. CDR3 nucleotides: TGCAGTGTTGCGTGGGGAACTAGCGGGATCTACAATGAGCAGTTCTTC.

The table lists this clonotype with a few counts. The chain employs TRBV30 and TRBJ1-1; D gene ambiguous. The CDR3 totals 16 residues. CDR1 is GTSNPN, CDR2 SVGIG, per germline (reference sequence). V lost 4 bases and J lost 2, with 20 bases in between. Written as DNA, the CDR3 is TGTGCCTGGATGGAGGAGGGATACACGACAAACACTGAAGCTTTCTTT. Translated: CAWMEEGYTTNTEAFF.

The rearrangement uses TRBV14 and TRBJ2-1, with TRBD2 matching 9 bases. Germline loops: CDR1 SGHDN, CDR2 FVKESK. The J segment lost 5 bases and the V segment lost 4 bases, leaving 9 bases of the junction unmatched. The CDR3 has 16 amino acids. This CDR3 reads CASSPYGGGRDNEQFF. The DNA of the CDR3 is TGTGCCAGCAGCCCCTACGGCGGCGGGAGGGACAATGAGCAGTTCTTC.

V is TRBV5-1 and J is TRBJ2-5, with 10 nucleotides matching TRBD2. Germline V gives CDR1 SGHRS, CDR2 YFSETQ. V was clipped by 4 bases and J by 3 bases; unmatched bases: 15. The CDR3 has 18 amino acids. The CDR3 nucleotides read TGCGCCAGCAGCCCGATAACTAGCGGGACGATACAAAAAGAGACCCAGTACTTC. Translation gives CASSPITSGTIQKETQYF. The variable domain in full, with the rest retrieved from reference TRBV5-1 and TRBJ2-5, is KAGVTQTPRYLIKTRGQQVTLSCSPISGHRSVSWYQQTPGQGLQFLFEYFSETQRNKGNFPGRFSGRQFSNSRSEMNVSTLELGDSALYLCASSPITSGTIQKETQYFGPGTRLLVL.

The chain recombines TRBV27 with TRBJ2-7; D is perhaps TRBD1 (6 bases). There are 12 residues in the CDR3. Trimming took 10 bases from V and 0 from J, leaving 10 bases between them. Germline CDR1 reads MNHEY; CDR2 reads SMNVEV (reference sequence). CDR3: CATRGGSYEQYF. The CDR3, as DNA: TGTGCCACTCGAGGGGGCTCCTACGAGCAGTACTTC.

This clonotype showed up just a few times. The chain joins TRBV7-9 to TRBJ1-2; the D gene is possibly TRBD1 (5 bases). Trimming cost V 4 bases and J 8 bases, with 14 bases left between them. The germline gives CDR1 SEHNR, CDR2 FQNEAQ (reference sequence). This CDR3 has 13 amino acids. DNA of the CDR3: TGTGCCAGCAGCTGGGGCGCTTTGGGGGGCTACACCTTC. It yields the protein CASSWGALGGYTF.

CDR3 sequence (DNA): TGCAGTGCTACCCCTAGCGGGAAGGGGAATGAGCAGTTCTTC. Encoded protein: CSATPSGKGNEQFF. This chain links TRBV20-1 with TRBJ2-1; 9 positions agree with TRBD2. From germline, CDR1 is DFQATT and CDR2 SNEGSKA (reference sequence). V trimming: 4 bases; J trimming: 7 bases; junction bases outside the gene matches: 8. CDR3 length: 14 residues.

The CDR3 region has the DNA TGTGCCAGCAGCTTAGTTGGGGCGGGAGTAGGGAATGAGCAGTTCTTC. Translating gives CASSLVGAGVGNEQFF. The chain has TRBV7-2 and TRBJ2-1; 7 positions agree with TRBD2. Germline assignment: CDR1 SGHTA and CDR2 FQGNSA. The length of the CDR3 is 16 residues. V lost 1 base and J lost 7; bases outside the gene matches: 10.

The rearrangement uses TRBV20-1 and TRBJ2-2; perhaps D is TRBD1 or TRBD2 (6 bases each). Trimming took 6 bases from V and 2 from J, leaving 13 bases between them. Germline lookup yields CDR1 DFQATT and CDR2 SNEGSKA (reference sequence). The CDR3 is made up of 14 amino acids. The CDR3 sequence is CSAPKGGNTGELFF. The CDR3 DNA reads as TGCAGTGCACCCAAGGGGGGAAACACCGGGGAGCTGTTTTTT.

The chain links TRBV7-9 to TRBJ1-4; D remains ambiguous. V was trimmed by 3 bases and J by 6 bases, leaving 2 bases between them. Germline lookup yields CDR1 SEHNR and CDR2 FQNEAQ (reference sequence). The CDR3 loop spans 11 amino acids. In DNA, the CDR3 is TGTGCCAGCAGCTTCGATGAAAAACTGTTTTTT. It codes for CASSFDEKLFF.